One and the same sample provided the 20 T cell receptor beta chains below, sequenced in a study of shared clonotypes between healthy human individuals. The protocol was immunoSEQ multiplex PCR, while the TCRdb copy is restricted to in-frame clones and leaves out a portion. The sample records a few million clones, 85% to 95% being singletons. The sample consisted of naive CD4+ T cells from PBMCs. Subset indicated: CD45RA+ positively selected. Source of these receptors: a man between 18 and 29 years old in good health. Some clones in this sample may be carry-over from other donors' samples.

This chain uses TRBV6-5 with TRBJ2-5; a possible D gene is TRBD1 (6 bases). The DNA end lines up better with TRBJ2-7; the J call may be wrong. The CDR3 has 15 amino acids. Germline values: CDR1 MNHEY, CDR2 SVGAGI. The CDR3 DNA reads TGTGCCAGCAGTGGCACAGGGCCAAGGCGGGACGAGCAGTACTTC. Translation: CASSGTGPRRDEQYF.

The V call is TRBV9, the J call TRBJ2-1; no definite D call. CDR3 size: 15 residues. Germline loops: CDR1 SGDLS, CDR2 YYNGEE. The germline V and J ends were trimmed by 2 bases and 4 bases, with 13 bases remaining between them. The CDR3 here is CASSVSLLGYNEQFF. DNA for the CDR3: TGTGCCAGCAGCGTCTCTTTACTGGGTTACAATGAGCAGTTCTTC.

About this clone itself: This CDR3 is also generated by other DNA sequences in the sample. The chain recombines TRBV15 with TRBJ2-3; D is unresolved. V was shortened by 2 bases and J by 3 bases, with 6 bases between the two germline ends. The V gene's germline CDR1 is LNHNV and CDR2 YYDKDF (reference sequence). The CDR3 has 13 amino acids. CDR3 bases: TGTGCCACCAGCAGACCTGGGACAGATACGCAGTATTTT. Protein: CATSRPGTDTQYF.

This clone was detected a few times. The rearrangement joins TRBV7-9 to TRBJ2-7; D is unresolved. Per the germline V gene, CDR1 is SEHNR and CDR2 is FQNEAQ (reference sequence). Trimming cost V 7 bases and J 5 bases, with 12 bases left between them. The CDR3 loop spans 12 amino acids. The CDR3 DNA follows: TGTGCCAGCACCCTCCGGCCGGACGAGCAGTACTTC. It yields the protein CASTLRPDEQYF. Full variable domain (remainder filled in from reference TRBV7-9 and TRBJ2-7): DTGVSQNPRHKITKRGQNVTFRCDPISEHNRLYWYRQTLGQGPEFLTYFQNEAQLEKSRLLSDRFSAERPKGSFSTLEIQRTEQGDSAMYLCASTLRPDEQYFGPGTRLTVT.

This chain connects TRBV7-9 to TRBJ2-1; TRBD2 agrees at 11 bases. V was clipped by 5 bases and J by 6 bases; unmatched bases: 12. The CDR3 contains 17 residues. The germline gives CDR1 SEHNR, CDR2 FQNEAQ (reference sequence). CDR3 DNA sequence: TGTGCCAGCAGCCCAAGGGTGACGGGACTAGCGGCCAATGAGCAGTTCTTC. Its translation is CASSPRVTGLAANEQFF.

The chain couples TRBV9 to TRBJ2-7; D uncertain. Germline V gene data show CDR1 as SGDLS and CDR2 as YYNGEE. This CDR3 is 14 amino acids long. Deletions cut 0 bases from V and 0 bases from J, with 7 bases between. The CDR3 reads CASSVGRASYEQYF. The CDR3 nucleotides read TGTGCCAGCAGCGTAGGACGGGCCTCCTACGAGCAGTACTTC.

V and J are TRBV30 and TRBJ2-1; D may be TRBD1 (6 bases). The germline V gene has CDR1 GTSNPN and CDR2 SVGIG (reference sequence). The CDR3 consists of 16 residues. V was pared by 3 bases and J by 0 bases, with 15 bases between. CDR3 sequence: CAWRMGHLRSYNEQFF. The CDR3 DNA sequence: TGTGCCTGGAGAATGGGACACCTACGCTCCTACAATGAGCAGTTCTTC.

The chain recombines TRBV12-1 with TRBJ1-5. TRBV12-1 is listed as a pseudogene. This CDR3 has 12 amino acids. The DNA of the CDR3 is TGTGCCAAGGCACCCGAAAATCAGCCCCAGCATTTT. This codes for CAKAPENQPQHF.

This sequence joins TRBV18 and TRBJ1-2; no clear D gene. V lost 1 base to trimming and J lost 1 base, with 7 bases between them. Germline CDR1 reads KGHSH; CDR2 reads LQKENI. There are 14 residues in the CDR3. CDR3 region: CASSPLADNYGYTF. In nucleotides, the CDR3 is TGTGCCAGCTCACCACTGGCAGATAACTATGGCTACACCTTC.

V is TRBV4-1 and J is TRBJ2-3; TRBD1 might be the D (5 bases). The V gene's germline CDR1 is MGHRA and CDR2 YSYEKL. This CDR3 contains 15 residues. V was shortened by 4 bases and J by 1 base, with 12 bases between the two germline ends. DNA for the CDR3: TGCGCCAGCAGCCCGACAGTCACTGGCACAGATACGCAGTATTTT. It codes for CASSPTVTGTDTQYF.

A remark on this clone: The sample contains more than one DNA sequence encoding this CDR3. This chain uses TRBV28 with TRBJ1-4; no firm D call. The V gene lost 1 base and the J gene lost 0 bases, with 3 bases spanning the gap. The germline CDR1 and CDR2 sequences are MDHEN and SYDVKM. The CDR3 runs to 14 residues. The CDR3 sequence is CASSLLATNEKLFF. DNA of the CDR3: TGTGCCAGCAGTTTATTGGCAACTAATGAAAAACTGTTTTTT.

The gene calls are TRBV2 and TRBJ1-3; D is perhaps TRBD1 (5 bases). Trimming took 7 bases from V and 0 from J, leaving 10 bases between them. CDR1 and CDR2 (germline): SNHLY, FYNNEI. The CDR3 contains 14 residues. In DNA form, the CDR3 reads TGTGCCAGCACCGGGACCTACTCTGGAAACACCATATATTTT. Translated, it gives CASTGTYSGNTIYF. The entire variable domain, with the rest obtained from reference TRBV2 and TRBJ1-3, is as follows: EPEVTQTPSHQVTQMGQEVILRCVPISNHLYFYWYRQILGQKVEFLVSFYNNEISEKSEIFDDQFSVERPDGSNFTLKIRSTKLEDSAMYFCASTGTYSGNTIYFGEGSWLTVV.

V is TRBV7-2 and J is TRBJ2-3; no firm D call. This CDR3 contains 14 residues. The ends were cut back, 1 base at V and 6 bases at J, with 11 bases in the middle. From germline, CDR1 is SGHTA and CDR2 FQGNSA. CDR3 DNA sequence: TGTGCCAGCAGCTTAGATCGGCCCGCCGATACGCAGTATTTT. It is translated as CASSLDRPADTQYF.

The rearrangement uses TRBV6-5 and TRBJ2-7; D uncertain. The CDR3 contains 11 residues. Between the trimmed V and J ends, which lost 7 bases and 4 bases, there was a span of 8 bases. Looked up from germline, CDR1 is MNHEY and CDR2 is SVGAGI. CDR3 residues: CASKNRYEQYF. CDR3 nucleotides: TGTGCCAGCAAGAACAGATACGAGCAGTACTTC.

This chain links TRBV7-3 with TRBJ2-1; 8 positions match TRBD2. The CDR3 spans 15 residues. Germline V gene lookup returns CDR1 SGHTA and CDR2 FQGTGA. The junction had 5 bases not matched to a gene; V was cut back by 0 bases and J by 7 bases. As DNA, the CDR3 is TGTGCCAGCAGCTTAACCCTCGGGGGGGGAAATGAGCAGTTCTTC. Amino acids: CASSLTLGGGNEQFF.

This chain uses TRBV5-1 with TRBJ2-5; 11 bases are a match to TRBD2. V was clipped by 4 bases and J by 3 bases; unmatched bases: 5. The CDR3 is 15 amino acids. Germline CDR1 reads SGHRS; CDR2 reads YFSETQ. This CDR3 is CASSTGTSGEETQYF. Here the CDR3 DNA reads TGCGCCAGCAGCACCGGGACTAGCGGAGAAGAGACCCAGTACTTC.

The genes are TRBV4-2 and TRBJ2-7; D may be TRBD2 (5 bases). The CDR3 is made up of 13 amino acids. Trimming left V 0 bases short and J 9 bases short, with 12 bases between. Germline CDR1 and CDR2: LGHNA and YNFKEQ. Here the CDR3 reads CASSQDISRGQYF. The CDR3 DNA is TGTGCCAGCAGCCAAGATATTAGTCGGGGGCAGTACTTC.

Here the CDR3 reads CASDGTSGTDTQYF. DNA of the CDR3: TGTGCCAGCGATGGGACTAGCGGAACAGATACGCAGTATTTT. The chain links TRBV28 to TRBJ2-3, with TRBD2 identical over 11 bases. J was trimmed by 3 bases and V by 8 bases; bases with no gene match: 4. This CDR3 is 14 amino acids long. Germline V gene data show CDR1 as MDHEN and CDR2 as SYDVKM.

This rearrangement joins TRBV6-6 to TRBJ2-7, with a tentative D call TRBD1 (6 bases). Germline V lookup: CDR1 MNHNY, CDR2 SVGAGI (reference sequence). Trimming stripped 5 bases from V and 2 bases from J, with 16 bases between. This CDR3 is built from 15 residues. CDR3 sequence (DNA): TGTGCCAGCAGTCGGACAGACCCCTCAGCCTACGAGCAGTACTTC. Its protein product is CASSRTDPSAYEQYF.

To note about this clone: Within the sample, other DNA sequences also encode this same CDR3. The chain is built from TRBV5-1 and TRBJ1-1, with D unresolved. Germline values: CDR1 SGHRS, CDR2 YFSETQ. The V end lost 0 bases, the J end lost 2 bases, and 5 bases lay between the germline ends. The CDR3 is made up of 13 amino acids. The CDR3 reads CASSLERNTEAFF. The DNA for the CDR3 is TGCGCCAGCAGCTTGGAACGTAACACTGAAGCTTTCTTT.